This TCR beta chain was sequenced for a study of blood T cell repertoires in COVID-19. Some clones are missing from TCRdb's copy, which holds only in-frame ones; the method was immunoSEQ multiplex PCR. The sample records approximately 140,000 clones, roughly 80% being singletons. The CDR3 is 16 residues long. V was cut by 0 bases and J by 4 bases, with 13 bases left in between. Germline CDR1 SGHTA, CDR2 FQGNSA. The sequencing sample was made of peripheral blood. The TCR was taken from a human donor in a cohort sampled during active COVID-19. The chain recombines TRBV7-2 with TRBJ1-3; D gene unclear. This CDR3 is CASSLASGVGGNTIYF. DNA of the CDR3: TGTGCCAGCAGCTTAGCGTCGGGAGTAGGGGGAAACACCATATATTTT.